Listed below are T cell receptor beta chains from one sample, sequenced in a study of CD8+CD57+ T cells in acquired aplastic anemia. Each CDR3 protein is one row after TCRdb ran MiXCR on the reads. In the table there are 150,000 or so distinct CDR3 sequences, less than 60% of which are singletons. Source material: sorted CD4+, CD8+, or CD8+CD57+ T cells (not recorded which) from PBMCs. The receptor source for this set is a human donor with aplastic anemia. CDR3s include the opening cysteine and the closing phenylalanine or tryptophan. The D gene is left open where the match is weak. Not all rows give a size; the values are once, few, many and, for expanded clones, a class.

clone_size d_call j_call v_call cdr3_aa cdr3_nt
many . TRBJ1-4 TRBV5-6 CASSTYRTATNEKLFF TGTGCCAGCAGCACCTACCGGACAGCAACTAATGAAAAACTGTTTTTT
. TRBD1 TRBJ1-2 TRBV25-1 CASSPLTGSHYGYTF TGTGCCAGCAGTCCCCTGACAGGGAGCCACTATGGCTACACCTTC
. TRBD2 TRBJ2-2 TRBV10-1 CASSGTSGRADTGELFF TGCGCCAGCAGCGGGACTAGCGGGAGGGCCGACACCGGGGAGCTGTTTTTT
once . TRBJ2-1 TRBV7-8 CASSSALASSYNEQFF TGTGCCAGCAGCTCAGCCCTAGCGAGCTCCTACAATGAGCAGTTCTTC
many TRBD1 TRBJ1-5 TRBV5-6 CASSLFGQGSNQPQHF TGTGCCAGCAGCTTGTTTGGACAGGGTAGCAATCAGCCCCAGCATTTT
. . TRBJ2-2 TRBV2 CASSESRRNTGELFF TGTGCCAGCAGTGAATCCAGGAGGAACACCGGGGAGCTGTTTTTT
few TRBD1 TRBJ2-7 TRBV29-1 CSVRAHQGANYEQYF TGCAGCGTGCGAGCTCACCAGGGGGCGAACTACGAGCAGTACTTC
. TRBD2 TRBJ2-7 TRBV24-1 CATERGSSYEQYF TGTGCCACCGAGCGGGGGAGCTCCTACGAGCAGTACTTC
many . TRBJ1-2 TRBV5-6 CASSLARDQIF TGTGCCAGCAGCTTGGCCAGGGACCAAATCTTC
many . TRBJ1-6 TRBV7-8 CASSLLGVANSPLHF TGTGCCAGCAGCTTGTTGGGAGTAGCAAATTCACCCCTCCACTTT
. . TRBJ2-1 TRBV5-6 CASSETGAGSDEQFF TGTGCCAGCAGTGAAACGGGCGCGGGGAGCGATGAGCAGTTCTTC
many TRBD1 TRBJ1-1 TRBV20-1 CSARSLQAGGPNTEAFF TGCAGTGCTAGAAGTTTACAAGCAGGGGGGCCGAACACTGAAGCTTTCTTT
many . TRBJ2-5 TRBV7-2 CASSLKDQGGTQYF TGTGCCAGCAGCTTAAAGGACCAGGGGGGGACCCAGTACTTC
. . TRBJ1-6 TRBV7-9 CASSNGQINSPLHF TGTGCCAGCAGCAACGGACAGATAAATTCACCCCTCCACTTT
few . TRBJ2-5 TRBV29-1 CSVAGDTTNQETQYF TGCAGCGTTGCGGGGGATACTACCAATCAAGAGACCCAGTACTTC
many . TRBJ2-7 TRBV6-2/TRBV6-3 CASRSTGGSSYEQYF TGTGCCAGCAGGTCGACAGGAGGAAGTTCCTACGAGCAGTACTTC
many TRBD1 TRBJ1-2 TRBV6-1 CASSTPGQRIYGYTF TGTGCCAGCAGTACACCGGGACAGCGCATTTATGGCTACACCTTC
. . TRBJ2-7 TRBV7-2 CASSPAGVPYEQYF TGTGCCAGCAGTCCTGCCGGGGTCCCCTACGAGCAGTACTTC
. . TRBJ1-3 TRBV7-2 CASSPGRNSGNTIYF TGTGCCAGCAGCCCCGGACGGAACTCTGGAAACACCATATATTTT
. . TRBJ1-1 TRBV20-1 CSAYTGFLNTEAFF TGCAGTGCCTACACAGGTTTCTTAAACACTGAAGCTTTCTTT
few . TRBJ2-3 TRBV7-2 CASSSRSDTQYF TGTGCCAGCAGCTCGAGATCAGATACGCAGTATTTT
. TRBD2 TRBJ2-7 TRBV20-1 CSARRTSSSYEQYF TGCAGTGCTAGACGGACTAGCAGCTCCTACGAGCAGTACTTC
many . TRBJ1-2 TRBV7-2 CASSLAGANYGYTF TGTGCCAGCAGCTTAGCGGGGGCCAACTATGGCTACACCTTC
. TRBD2 TRBJ2-7 TRBV12-5 CASALREGYEQYF TGTGCTAGTGCCCTTCGGGAGGGGTACGAGCAGTACTTC
. . TRBJ1-2 TRBV20-1 CSAQIAQTGHPELLYGYTF TGCAGTGCCCAGATAGCACAAACGGGACACCCCGAGTTGCTCTATGGCTACACCTTC
. TRBD2 TRBJ2-7 TRBV5-1 CASSLASGGEQYF TGCGCCAGCAGCTTGGCCTCGGGAGGCGAGCAGTACTTC
. TRBD2 TRBJ2-7 TRBV15 CATSRVREHSYEQYF TGTGCCACCAGCAGAGTGCGGGAGCATTCCTACGAGCAGTACTTC
many . TRBJ1-2 TRBV15 CATSRDWSATNYGYTF TGTGCCACCAGCAGAGATTGGAGCGCCACTAACTATGGCTACACCTTC
few . TRBJ2-7 TRBV19 CASSPGSGPSYEQYF TGTGCCAGTAGTCCAGGATCAGGACCCTCCTACGAGCAGTACTTC
many . TRBJ1-5 TRBV12-3/TRBV12-4 CASSLGGQPQHF TGTGCCAGCAGTTTAGGTGGGCAGCCCCAGCATTTT
. . TRBJ1-1 TRBV10-1 CASSPRRNTGAFF TGCGCCAGCAGCCCCAGGAGGAACACTGGAGCTTTCTTT